Detailed here is one TCR beta chain. The data belong to a study of blood T cell repertoires in COVID-19. Profiling relied on immunoSEQ multiplex PCR, and the TCRdb table lists in-frame clones only, not all of them. The table records under 150,000 clones, 81% of them present only once. CDR3 size: 15 residues. V gave up 0 bases and J gave up 11 bases, with 14 bases separating them. Germline V gene sequence: CDR1 MNHEY, CDR2 SMNVEV (reference sequence). This chain joins TRBV27 and TRBJ1-6, with a tentative D call TRBD1 (5 bases). The source is a man over 45 with acute or convalescent COVID-19. Sequenced: peripheral blood. The CDR3 loop reads CASSLSPRAKAPLHF. In DNA, the CDR3 is TGTGCCAGCAGTTTATCCCCCAGGGCCAAAGCACCCCTCCACTTT.